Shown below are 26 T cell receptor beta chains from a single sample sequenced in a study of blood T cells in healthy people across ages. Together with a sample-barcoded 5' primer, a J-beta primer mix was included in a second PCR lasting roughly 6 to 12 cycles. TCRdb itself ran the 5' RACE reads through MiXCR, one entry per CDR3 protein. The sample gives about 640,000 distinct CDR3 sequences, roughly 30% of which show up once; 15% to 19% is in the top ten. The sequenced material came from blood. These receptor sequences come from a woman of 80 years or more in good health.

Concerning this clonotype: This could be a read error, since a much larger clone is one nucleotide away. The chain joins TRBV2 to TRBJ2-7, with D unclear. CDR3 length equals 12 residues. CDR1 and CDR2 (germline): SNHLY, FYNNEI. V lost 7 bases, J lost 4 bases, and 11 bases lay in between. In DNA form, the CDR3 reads TGTGCCAGCAAGAGTCTAAGGTACGAGCAGTACTTC. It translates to CASKSLRYEQYF.

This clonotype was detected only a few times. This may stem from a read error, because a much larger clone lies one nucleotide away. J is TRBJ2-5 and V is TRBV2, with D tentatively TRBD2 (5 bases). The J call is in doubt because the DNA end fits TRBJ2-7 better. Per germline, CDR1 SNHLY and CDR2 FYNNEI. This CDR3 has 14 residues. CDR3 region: CASNGGSSRNEQYF. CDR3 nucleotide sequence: TGTGCCAGCAATGGTGGGAGTTCAAGGAACGAGCAGTACTTC.

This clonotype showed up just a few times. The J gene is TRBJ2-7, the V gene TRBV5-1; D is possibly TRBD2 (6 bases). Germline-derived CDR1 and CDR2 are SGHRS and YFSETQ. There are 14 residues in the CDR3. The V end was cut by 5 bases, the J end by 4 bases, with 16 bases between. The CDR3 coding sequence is TGCGCCAGCAGGACCGGACCGGAGGGTTACGAGCAGTACTTC. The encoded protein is CASRTGPEGYEQYF. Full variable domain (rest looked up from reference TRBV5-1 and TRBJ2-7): KAGVTQTPRYLIKTRGQQVTLSCSPISGHRSVSWYQQTPGQGLQFLFEYFSETQRNKGNFPGRFSGRQFSNSRSEMNVSTLELGDSALYLCASRTGPEGYEQYFGPGTRLTVT.

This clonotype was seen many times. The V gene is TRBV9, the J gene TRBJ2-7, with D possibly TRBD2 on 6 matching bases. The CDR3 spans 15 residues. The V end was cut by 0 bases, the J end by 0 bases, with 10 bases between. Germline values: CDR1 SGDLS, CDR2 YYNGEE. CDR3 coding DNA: TGTGCCAGCAGCGTAGATGGGGGGAGCTCCTACGAGCAGTACTTC. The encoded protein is CASSVDGGSSYEQYF.

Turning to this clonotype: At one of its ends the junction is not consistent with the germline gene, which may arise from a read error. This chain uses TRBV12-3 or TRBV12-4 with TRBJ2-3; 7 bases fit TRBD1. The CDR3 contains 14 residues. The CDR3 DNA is TGTGCCAGCAGTGACCGGGACAGAACAGATACGGAGTATTTT. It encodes CASSDRDRTDTEYF.

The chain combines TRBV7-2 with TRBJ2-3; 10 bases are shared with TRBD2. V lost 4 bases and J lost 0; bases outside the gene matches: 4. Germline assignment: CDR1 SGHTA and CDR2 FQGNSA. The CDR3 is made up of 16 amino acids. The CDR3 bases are TGTGCCAGCAGCTCCACGACTAGCGGGAGCACAGATACGCAGTATTTT. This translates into CASSSTTSGSTDTQYF. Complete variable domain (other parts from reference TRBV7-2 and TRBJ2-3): GAGVSQSPSNKVTEKGKDVELRCDPISGHTALYWYRQSLGQGLEFLIYFQGNSAPDKSGLPSDRFSAERTGGSVSTLTIQRTQQEDSAVYLCASSSTTSGSTDTQYFGPGTRLTVL.

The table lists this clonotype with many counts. CDR3: CASSAGLEGWSTYNEQFF. In DNA form, the CDR3 reads TGTGCCAGCAGCGCGGGACTAGAGGGCTGGTCTACCTACAATGAGCAGTTCTTC. The chain uses TRBV9 and TRBJ2-1; 8 nucleotides match TRBD2. The CDR3 contains 18 residues. V was clipped by 3 bases and J by 2 bases; unmatched bases: 13. Germline lookup yields CDR1 SGDLS and CDR2 YYNGEE.

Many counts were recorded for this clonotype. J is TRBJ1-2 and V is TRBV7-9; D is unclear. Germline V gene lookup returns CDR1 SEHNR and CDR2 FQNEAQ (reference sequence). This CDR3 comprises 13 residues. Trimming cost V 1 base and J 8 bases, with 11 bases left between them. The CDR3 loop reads CASSLGPSGGYTF. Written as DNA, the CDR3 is TGTGCCAGCAGCTTAGGACCCTCGGGAGGCTACACCTTC.

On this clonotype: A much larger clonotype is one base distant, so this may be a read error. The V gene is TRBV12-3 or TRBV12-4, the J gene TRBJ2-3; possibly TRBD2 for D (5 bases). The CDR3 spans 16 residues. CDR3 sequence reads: CASSLRVRSSTDAQYF. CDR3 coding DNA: TGTGCCAGCAGTTTACGGGTGCGATCTAGCACAGATGCGCAGTATTTT.

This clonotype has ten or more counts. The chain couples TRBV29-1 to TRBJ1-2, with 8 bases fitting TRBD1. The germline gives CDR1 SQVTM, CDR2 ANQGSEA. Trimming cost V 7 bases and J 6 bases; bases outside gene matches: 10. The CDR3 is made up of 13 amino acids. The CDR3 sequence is CSGRNQGADGYTF. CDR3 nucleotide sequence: TGCAGCGGGAGAAACCAGGGGGCCGATGGCTACACCTTC. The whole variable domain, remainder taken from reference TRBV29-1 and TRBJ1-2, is SAVISQKPSRDICQRGTSLTIQCQVDSQVTMMFWYRQQPGQSLTLIATANQGSEATYESGFVIDKFPISRPNLTFSTLTVSNMSPEDSSIYLCSGRNQGADGYTFGSGTRLTVV.

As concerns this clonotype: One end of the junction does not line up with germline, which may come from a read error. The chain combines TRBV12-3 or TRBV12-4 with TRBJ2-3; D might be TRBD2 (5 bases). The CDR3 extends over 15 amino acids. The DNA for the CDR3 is TGTGCCAGCAGTTTAACCGGGGTGAGCACAGATATGCAGTATTTT. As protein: CASSLTGVSTDMQYF.

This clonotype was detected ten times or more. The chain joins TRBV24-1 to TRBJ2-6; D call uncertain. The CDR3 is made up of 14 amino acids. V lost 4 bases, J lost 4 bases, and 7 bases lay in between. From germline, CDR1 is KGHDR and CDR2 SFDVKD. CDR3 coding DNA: TGTGCCACCAGTGAAGGGCCGGGGGCCAACGTCCTGACTTTC. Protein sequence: CATSEGPGANVLTF.

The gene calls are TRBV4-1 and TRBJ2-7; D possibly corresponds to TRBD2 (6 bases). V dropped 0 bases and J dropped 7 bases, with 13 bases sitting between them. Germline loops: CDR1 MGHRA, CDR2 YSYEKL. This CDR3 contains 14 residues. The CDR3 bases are TGCGCCAGCAGCCAAGAATCTAGGAGGGAAGAGCAGTACTTC. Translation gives CASSQESRREEQYF.

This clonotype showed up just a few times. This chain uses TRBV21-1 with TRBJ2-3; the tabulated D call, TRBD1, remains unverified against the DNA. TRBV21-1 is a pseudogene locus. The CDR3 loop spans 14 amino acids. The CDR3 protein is CASSNDRGADTQYF. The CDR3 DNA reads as TGTGCCAGCAGCAATGACAGGGGTGCAGATACGCAGTATTTT.

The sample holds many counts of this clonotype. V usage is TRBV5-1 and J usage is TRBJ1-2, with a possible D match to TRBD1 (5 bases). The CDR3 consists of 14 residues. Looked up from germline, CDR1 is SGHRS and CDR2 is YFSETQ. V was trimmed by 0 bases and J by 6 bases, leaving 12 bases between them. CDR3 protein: CASSLAGKAHGYTF. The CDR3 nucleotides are TGCGCCAGCAGCTTGGCAGGGAAGGCTCATGGCTACACCTTC.

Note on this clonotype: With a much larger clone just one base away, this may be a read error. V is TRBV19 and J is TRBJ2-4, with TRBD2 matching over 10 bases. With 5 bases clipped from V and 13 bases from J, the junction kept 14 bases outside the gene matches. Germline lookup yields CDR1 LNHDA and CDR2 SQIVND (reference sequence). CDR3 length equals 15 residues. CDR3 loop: CASSPAGGMSNGQYF. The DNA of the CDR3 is TGTGCCAGTAGTCCAGCGGGGGGGATGAGCAACGGGCAGTACTTC.

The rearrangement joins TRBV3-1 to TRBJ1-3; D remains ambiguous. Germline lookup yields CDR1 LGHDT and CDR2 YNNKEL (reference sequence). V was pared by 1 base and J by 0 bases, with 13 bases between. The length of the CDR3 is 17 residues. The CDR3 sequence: CASSQAFTLRSGNTIYF. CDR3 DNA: TGTGCCAGCAGCCAAGCTTTTACTCTTCGCTCTGGAAACACCATATATTTT. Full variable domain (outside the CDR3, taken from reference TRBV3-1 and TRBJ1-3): DTAVSQTPKYLVTQMGNDKSIKCEQNLGHDTMYWYKQDSKKFLKIMFSYNNKELIINETVPNRFSPKSPDKAHLNLHINSLELGDSAVYFCASSQAFTLRSGNTIYFGEGSWLTVV.

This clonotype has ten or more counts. CDR3 DNA sequence: TGTGCCAGCACCGGACAGTCTAATTCACCCCTCCACTTT. This gives the protein CASTGQSNSPLHF. The chain recombines TRBV2 with TRBJ1-6, with D possibly being TRBD1 (6 bases). Germline loops: CDR1 SNHLY, CDR2 FYNNEI. Trimming removed 7 bases at V and 6 bases at J, with 10 bases between. There are 13 residues in the CDR3.

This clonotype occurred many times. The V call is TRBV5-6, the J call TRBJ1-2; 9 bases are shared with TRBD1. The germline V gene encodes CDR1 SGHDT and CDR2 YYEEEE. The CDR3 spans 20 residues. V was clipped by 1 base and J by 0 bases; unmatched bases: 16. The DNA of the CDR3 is TGTGCCAGCAGCTTGAGGAATGGGACAGGGACACCAAAAGCTAACTATGGCTACACCTTC. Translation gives CASSLRNGTGTPKANYGYTF.

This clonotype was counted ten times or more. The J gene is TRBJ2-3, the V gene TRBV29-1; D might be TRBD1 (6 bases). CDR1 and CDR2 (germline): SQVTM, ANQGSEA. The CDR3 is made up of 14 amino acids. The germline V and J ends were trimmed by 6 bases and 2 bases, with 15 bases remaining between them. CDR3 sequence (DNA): TGCAGCGTCAGCAGGACAGAGTTCACAGATACGCAGTATTTT. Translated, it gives CSVSRTEFTDTQYF.

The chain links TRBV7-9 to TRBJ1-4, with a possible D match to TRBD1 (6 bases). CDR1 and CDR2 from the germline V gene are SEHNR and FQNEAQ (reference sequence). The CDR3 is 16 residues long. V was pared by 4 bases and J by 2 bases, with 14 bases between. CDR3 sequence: CASSSGEGETNEKLFF. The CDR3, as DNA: TGTGCCAGCAGCTCAGGCGAGGGGGAGACTAATGAAAAACTGTTTTTT.

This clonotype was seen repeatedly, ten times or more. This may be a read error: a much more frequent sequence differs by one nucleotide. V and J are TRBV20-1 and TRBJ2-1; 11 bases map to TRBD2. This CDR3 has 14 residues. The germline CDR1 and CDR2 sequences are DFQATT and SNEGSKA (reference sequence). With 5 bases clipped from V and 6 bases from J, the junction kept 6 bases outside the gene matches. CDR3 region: CSARSTSGGNEQFF. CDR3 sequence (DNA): TGCAGTGCTCGGAGTACTAGCGGGGGCAATGAGCAGTTCTTC.

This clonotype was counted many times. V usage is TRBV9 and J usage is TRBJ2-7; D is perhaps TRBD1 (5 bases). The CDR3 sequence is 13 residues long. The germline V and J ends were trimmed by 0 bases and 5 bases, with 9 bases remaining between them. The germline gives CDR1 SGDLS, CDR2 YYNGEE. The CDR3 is CASSVEFRDEQYF. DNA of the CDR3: TGTGCCAGCAGCGTAGAGTTCAGGGACGAGCAGTACTTC.

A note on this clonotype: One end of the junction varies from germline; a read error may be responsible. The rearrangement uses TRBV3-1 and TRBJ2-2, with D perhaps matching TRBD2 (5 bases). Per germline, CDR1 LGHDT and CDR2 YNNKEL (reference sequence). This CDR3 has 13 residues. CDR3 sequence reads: CASSQAYTGELFF. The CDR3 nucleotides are TGTGCCAGCAGCCAGGCATACACCGGGGAACTGTTTTTT.

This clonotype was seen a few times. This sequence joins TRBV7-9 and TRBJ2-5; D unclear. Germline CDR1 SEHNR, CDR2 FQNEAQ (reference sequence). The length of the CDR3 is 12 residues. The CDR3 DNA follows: TGTTCCGGCAGCTCCGACTCCTACGCGCAGTACTTC. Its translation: CSGSSDSYAQYF.

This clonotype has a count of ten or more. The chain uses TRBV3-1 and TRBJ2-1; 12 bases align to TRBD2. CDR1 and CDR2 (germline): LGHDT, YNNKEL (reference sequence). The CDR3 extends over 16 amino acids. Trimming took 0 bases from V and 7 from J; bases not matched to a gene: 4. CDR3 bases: TGTGCCAGCAGCCAAGACCTAGCGGGGGGGCGAAATGAGCAGTTCTTC. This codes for CASSQDLAGGRNEQFF.